Each of the 10 T cell receptor beta chains below was sequenced from the same sample in a study of T cells after yellow fever vaccination. TCRdb re-called the 5' RACE reads with MiXCR, one entry per CDR3 protein. Altogether 280,000 or so distinct CDR3 sequences are present, approximately 10% being singletons, with the ten largest covering about 3.7%. This specimen was CD4+ T cells sorted from PBMCs, taken 5 days after the yellow fever booster vaccination. Every receptor here comes from a man younger than 35 who received the YFV17D yellow fever vaccine.

This clonotype appeared a few times. The J gene is TRBJ2-5, the V gene TRBV9, with 9 bases matching TRBD2. Trimming at V came to 2 bases and at J to 5 bases, leaving 13 bases not matched to a gene. CDR3 length: 17 residues. CDR1 is SGDLS and CDR2 is YYNGEE in the germline V gene. The CDR3 protein is CASSVGSGGRFEETQYF. CDR3 bases: TGTGCCAGCAGCGTCGGCAGCGGGGGGCGATTCGAGGAGACCCAGTACTTC.

The rearrangement uses TRBV5-1 and TRBJ2-4, with no clear D. V was pared by 4 bases and J by 0 bases, with 11 bases between. This CDR3 is 15 amino acids long. Looked up from germline, CDR1 is SGHRS and CDR2 is YFSETQ. As DNA, the CDR3 is TGCGCCAGCAGCCTGACCGGGTTAGCCAAAAACATTCAGTACTTC. This sequence encodes CASSLTGLAKNIQYF.

CDR3 residues: CASSQLWGGGFNEQFF. CDR3 coding DNA: TGCGCCAGCAGCCAGCTCTGGGGCGGGGGTTTCAATGAGCAGTTCTTC. This sequence joins TRBV4-3 and TRBJ2-1, with 7 bases aligning to TRBD2. The CDR3 spans 16 residues. The V segment lost 3 bases and the J segment 6 bases; nucleotides outside the gene matches: 11. Per germline, CDR1 LGHNA and CDR2 YSLEER.

CDR3 residues: CASSVTPGQEDGYTF. The CDR3 coding sequence is TGCGCCAGCAGCGTAACCCCGGGACAGGAGGATGGCTACACCTTC. V usage is TRBV5-1 and J usage is TRBJ1-2; 8 bases are a match to TRBD1. Germline V gives CDR1 SGHRS, CDR2 YFSETQ. This CDR3 has 15 amino acids. The junction had 11 bases not matched to a gene; V was cut back by 4 bases and J by 6 bases.

This clonotype has only a few counts. This chain joins TRBV5-4 and TRBJ1-4; D remains unclear. CDR3 length equals 12 residues. Germline V CDR1 and CDR2: SGHNT, YYREEE (reference sequence). Trimming cost V 2 bases and J 7 bases, with 6 bases left between them. The CDR3 protein is CASSFFSEKLFF. CDR3 DNA sequence: TGTGCCAGCAGCTTCTTTTCTGAAAAACTGTTTTTT.

The chain has TRBV5-6 and TRBJ2-7; D ambiguous. The ends were cut back, 1 base at V and 5 bases at J, with 7 bases in the middle. The germline V gene has CDR1 SGHDT and CDR2 YYEEEE. The CDR3 covers 12 residues. The CDR3 nucleotides are TGTGCCAGCAGCTTGTTCCACAACGAGCAGTACGTC. This translates into CASSLFHNEQYV.

There are a few counts of this clonotype. The chain employs TRBV20-1 and TRBJ2-5; D is perhaps TRBD2 (5 bases). This CDR3 contains 14 residues. CDR1 DFQATT and CDR2 SNEGSKA come from the germline V gene (reference sequence). V was shortened by 0 bases and J by 4 bases, with 12 bases between the two germline ends. Here the CDR3 DNA reads TGCAGTGCTAGAGATCTCGGGGTAGCAGAGACCCAGTACTTC. Its translation: CSARDLGVAETQYF.

This chain links TRBV15 with TRBJ1-2, with TRBD1 identical over 8 bases. This CDR3 has 16 residues. Germline V gene data show CDR1 as LNHNV and CDR2 as YYDKDF (reference sequence). J lost 6 bases, V lost 2 bases, and 11 bases had no gene match. DNA of the CDR3: TGTGCCACCAGCAGAAGGCCAGGGGGCTATTTGGATGGCTACACCTTC. It translates to CATSRRPGGYLDGYTF.

The chain uses TRBV12-3 or TRBV12-4 and TRBJ2-1, with D perhaps TRBD1 or TRBD2 (5 bases each). Trimming left V 5 bases short and J 9 bases short, with 11 bases between. The CDR3 spans 12 residues. The CDR3 coding sequence is TGTGCCAGCAGTAATTCAGGGAGTGAGCAGTTCTTC. This encodes CASSNSGSEQFF.

This clonotype was detected many times. The chain links TRBV28 to TRBJ2-1, with 11 bases matching TRBD2. Germline assignment: CDR1 MDHEN and CDR2 SYDVKM. The V gene end was trimmed by 5 bases and the J gene end by 2 bases; junction bases not matched to a gene: 17. The CDR3 consists of 20 residues. CDR3 nucleotide sequence: TGTGCCAGCAGTCCGTCACAGGGATGGCTAGCGGGGGGCACCTACAATGAGCAGTTCTTC. Its protein is CASSPSQGWLAGGTYNEQFF.